The next 2 T cell receptor beta chains were all read from a single sample in a study of response to subunit inactivated influenza vaccine. One entry per CDR3 protein, called by TCRdb with MiXCR from the RT-PCR reads. The sample records some 570,000 distinct CDR3 sequences, approximately 10% being singletons. These data also formed part of another study, on T cells expressing NK-cell markers. From that report: For TCR beta, cDNA was produced by 5'RACE template switching with UMIs.

The specimen comprised PBMCs from blood, sampled on the day of vaccination. The receptor source for this set is a man in his fifties who received an inactivated influenza vaccine.

The chain employs TRBV6-8 and TRBJ1-5, with 11 bases matching TRBD1. This CDR3 has 19 amino acids. V lost 8 bases and J lost 0; bases outside the gene matches: 15. Germline loops: CDR1 MNHGY, CDR2 SAAAGT. CDR3 loop: CASPVRGQGAKGSNQPQHF. CDR3 nucleotide sequence: TGTGCCAGCCCGGTCCGAGGACAGGGGGCCAAAGGTAGCAATCAGCCCCAGCATTTT.

This clonotype was detected only a few times. V usage is TRBV9 and J usage is TRBJ2-3; the D gene is possibly TRBD1 (6 bases). Germline V gene data show CDR1 as SGDLS and CDR2 as YYNGEE. Trimming pared 4 bases from V and 4 bases from J, leaving 13 bases between. This CDR3 is 14 amino acids long. CDR3 nucleotides: TGTGCCAGCAGCCCCGGACAGAATCCAGATACGCAGTATTTT. This sequence encodes CASSPGQNPDTQYF.